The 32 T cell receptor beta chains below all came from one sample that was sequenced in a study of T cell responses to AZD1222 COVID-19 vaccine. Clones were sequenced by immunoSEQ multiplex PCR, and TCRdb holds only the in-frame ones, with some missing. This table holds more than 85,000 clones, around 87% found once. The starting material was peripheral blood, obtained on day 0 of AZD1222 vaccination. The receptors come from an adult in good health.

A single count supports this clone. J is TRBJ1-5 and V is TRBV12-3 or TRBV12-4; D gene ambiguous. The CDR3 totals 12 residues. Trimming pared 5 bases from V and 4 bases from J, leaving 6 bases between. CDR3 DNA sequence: TGTGCCAGCAGTCCCTCGAATCAGCCCCAGCATTTT. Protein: CASSPSNQPQHF.

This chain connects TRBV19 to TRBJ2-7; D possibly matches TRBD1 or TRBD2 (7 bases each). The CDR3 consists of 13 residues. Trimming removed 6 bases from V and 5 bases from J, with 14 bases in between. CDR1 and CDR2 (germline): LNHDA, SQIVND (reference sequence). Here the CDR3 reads CASRAGQRHEQYF. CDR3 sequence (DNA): TGTGCCAGTAGAGCGGGACAGCGGCACGAGCAGTACTTC.

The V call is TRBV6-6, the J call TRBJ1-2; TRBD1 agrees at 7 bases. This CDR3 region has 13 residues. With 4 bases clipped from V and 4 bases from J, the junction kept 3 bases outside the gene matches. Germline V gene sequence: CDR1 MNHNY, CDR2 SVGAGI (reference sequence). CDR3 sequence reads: CASSSGQTYGYTF. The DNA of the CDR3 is TGTGCCAGCAGTTCGGGACAGACCTATGGCTACACCTTC.

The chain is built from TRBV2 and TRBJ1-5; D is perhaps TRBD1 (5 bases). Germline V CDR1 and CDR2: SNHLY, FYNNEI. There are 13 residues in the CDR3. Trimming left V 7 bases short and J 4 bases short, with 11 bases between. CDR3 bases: TGTGCCAGCACTACAGGACGTAATCAGCCCCAGCATTTT. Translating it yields CASTTGRNQPQHF.

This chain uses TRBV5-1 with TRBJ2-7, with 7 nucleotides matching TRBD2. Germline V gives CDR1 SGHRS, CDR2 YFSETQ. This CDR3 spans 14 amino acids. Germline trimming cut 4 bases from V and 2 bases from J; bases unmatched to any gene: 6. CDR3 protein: CASSLPSGPYEQYF. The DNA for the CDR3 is TGCGCCAGCAGCCTACCTAGCGGCCCCTACGAGCAGTACTTC.

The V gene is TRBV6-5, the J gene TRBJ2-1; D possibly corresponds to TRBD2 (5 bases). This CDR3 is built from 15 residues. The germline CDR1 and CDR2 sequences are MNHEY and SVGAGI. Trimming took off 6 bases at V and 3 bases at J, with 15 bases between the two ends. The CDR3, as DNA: TGTGCCAGCAGCCCCCGGAGCGGTCTCTACAATGAGCAGTTCTTC. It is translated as CASSPRSGLYNEQFF.

In nucleotides, the CDR3 is TGCAGTGCTAGTAGCGGGGTCCGTAGCAATCAGCCCCAGCATTTT. Its protein product is CSASSGVRSNQPQHF. V is TRBV20-1 and J is TRBJ1-5, with D unclear. CDR1 and CDR2 from the germline V gene are DFQATT and SNEGSKA (reference sequence). V lost 3 bases and J lost 0, with 12 bases in between. The CDR3 has 15 amino acids.

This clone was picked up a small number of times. DNA of the CDR3: TGTGCCAGCAGCTTCGTGGGGGACGGGGGGTCCGACGAGCAGTACTTC. As protein: CASSFVGDGGSDEQYF. The chain employs TRBV7-9 and TRBJ2-7, with 7 bases lining up with TRBD2. The CDR3 sequence is 16 residues long. Germline CDR1 SEHNR, CDR2 FQNEAQ (reference sequence). V gave up 3 bases and J gave up 5 bases; unmatched junction bases: 13.

CDR3 sequence reads: CASSPSQPGVYTEAFF. DNA for the CDR3: TGTGCCAGCTCACCATCACAGCCAGGAGTGTACACTGAAGCTTTCTTT. The chain uses TRBV18 and TRBJ1-1, with D unresolved. Germline CDR1 and CDR2: KGHSH and LQKENI. This CDR3 spans 16 amino acids. Trimming removed 2 bases from V and 3 bases from J, with 16 bases in between.

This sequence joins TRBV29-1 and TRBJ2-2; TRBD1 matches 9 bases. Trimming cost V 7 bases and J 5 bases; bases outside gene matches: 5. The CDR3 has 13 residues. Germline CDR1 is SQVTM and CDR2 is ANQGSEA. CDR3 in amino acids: CSGRTGETGELFF. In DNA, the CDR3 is TGCAGCGGCCGGACAGGGGAGACCGGGGAGCTGTTTTTT.

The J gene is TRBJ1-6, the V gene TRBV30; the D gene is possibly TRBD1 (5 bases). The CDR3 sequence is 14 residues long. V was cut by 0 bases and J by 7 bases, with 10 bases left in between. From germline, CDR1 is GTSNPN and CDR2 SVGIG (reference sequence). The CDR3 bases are TGTGCCTGGAGTGTAGGACGGGGGAATTCACCCCTCCACTTT. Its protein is CAWSVGRGNSPLHF.

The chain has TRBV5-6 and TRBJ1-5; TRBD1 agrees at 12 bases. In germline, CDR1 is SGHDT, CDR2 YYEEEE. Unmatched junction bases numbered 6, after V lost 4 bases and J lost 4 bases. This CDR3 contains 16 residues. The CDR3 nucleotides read TGTGCCAGCAGCGGGGGGACAGGGGGCAGGAATCAGCCCCAGCATTTT. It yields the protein CASSGGTGGRNQPQHF. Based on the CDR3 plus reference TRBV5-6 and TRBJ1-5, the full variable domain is DAGVTQSPTHLIKTRGQQVTLRCSPKSGHDTVSWYQQALGQGPQFIFQYYEEEERQRGNFPDRFSGHQFPNYSSELNVNALLLGDSALYLCASSGGTGGRNQPQHFGDGTRLSIL.

CDR3 coding DNA: TGTGCCAGCAGCCGTAGGACAGGGACTACGGGGGAGCAGTACTTC. It encodes CASSRRTGTTGEQYF. V gene TRBV4-2 combines with J gene TRBJ2-7; perhaps TRBD1 as D (8 bases). CDR1 is LGHNA, CDR2 YNFKEQ, per germline. Trimming pared 4 bases from V and 7 bases from J, leaving 20 bases between. The CDR3 extends over 15 amino acids.

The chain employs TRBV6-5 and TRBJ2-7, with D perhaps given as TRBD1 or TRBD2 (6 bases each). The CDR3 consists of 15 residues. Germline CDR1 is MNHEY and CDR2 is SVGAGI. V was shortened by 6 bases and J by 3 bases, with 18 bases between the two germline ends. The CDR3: CASSPNKGGIYEQYF. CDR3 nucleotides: TGTGCCAGCAGCCCAAACAAGGGGGGCATCTACGAGCAGTACTTC.

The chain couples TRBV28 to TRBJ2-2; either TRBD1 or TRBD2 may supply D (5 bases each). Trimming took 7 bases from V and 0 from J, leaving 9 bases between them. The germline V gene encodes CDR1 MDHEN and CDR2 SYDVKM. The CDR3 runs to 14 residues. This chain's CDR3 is CASKRGPNTGELFF. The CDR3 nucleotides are TGTGCCAGCAAGAGGGGCCCGAACACCGGGGAGCTGTTTTTT.

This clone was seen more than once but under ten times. CDR3 protein: CASSTIGAGTEAFF. In DNA, the CDR3 is TGTGCCAGCAGCACCATCGGGGCCGGCACTGAAGCTTTCTTT. J is TRBJ1-1 and V is TRBV21-1. TRBV21-1 is a recognized pseudogene. The CDR3 has 14 amino acids.

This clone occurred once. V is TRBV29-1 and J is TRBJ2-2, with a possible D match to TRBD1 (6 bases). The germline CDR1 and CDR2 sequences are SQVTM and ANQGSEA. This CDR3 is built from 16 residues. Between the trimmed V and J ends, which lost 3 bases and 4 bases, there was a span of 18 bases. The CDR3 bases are TGCAGCGTTGAGGAAGGTGCGGCAGGGGCCACCGGGGAGCTGTTTTTT. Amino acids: CSVEEGAAGATGELFF.

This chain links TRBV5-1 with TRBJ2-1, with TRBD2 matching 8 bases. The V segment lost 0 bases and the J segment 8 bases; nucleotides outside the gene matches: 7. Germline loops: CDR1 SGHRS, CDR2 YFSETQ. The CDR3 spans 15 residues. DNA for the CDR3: TGCGCCAGCAGCTTGGAAGCGGGGGTGTATTATGAGCAGTTCTTC. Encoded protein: CASSLEAGVYYEQFF.

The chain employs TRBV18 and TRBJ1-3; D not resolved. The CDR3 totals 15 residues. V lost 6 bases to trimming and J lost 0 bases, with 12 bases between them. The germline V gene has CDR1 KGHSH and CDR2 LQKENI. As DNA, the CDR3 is TGTGCCAGCTCCCCGGGCGAGGTCTCTGGAAACACCATATATTTT. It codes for CASSPGEVSGNTIYF.

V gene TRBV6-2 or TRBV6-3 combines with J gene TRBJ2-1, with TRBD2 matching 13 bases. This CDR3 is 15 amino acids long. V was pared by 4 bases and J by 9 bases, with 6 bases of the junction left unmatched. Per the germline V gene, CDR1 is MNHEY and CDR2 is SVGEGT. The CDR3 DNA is TGTGCCAGCAGTTGGAGCGGACTAGCGGGAGTTGAGCAGTTCTTC. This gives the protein CASSWSGLAGVEQFF.

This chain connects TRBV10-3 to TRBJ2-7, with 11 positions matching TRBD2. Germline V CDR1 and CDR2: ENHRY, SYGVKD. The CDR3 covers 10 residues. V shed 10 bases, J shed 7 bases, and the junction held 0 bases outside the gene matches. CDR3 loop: CATSGGEQYF. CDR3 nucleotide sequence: TGTGCCACTAGCGGGGGGGAGCAGTACTTC.

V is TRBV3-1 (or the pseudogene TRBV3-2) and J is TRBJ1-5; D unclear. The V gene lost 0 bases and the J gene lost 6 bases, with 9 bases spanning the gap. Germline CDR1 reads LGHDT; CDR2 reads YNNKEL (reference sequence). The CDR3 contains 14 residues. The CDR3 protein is CASSQEGKGQPQHF. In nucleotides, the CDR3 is TGTGCCAGCAGCCAAGAGGGGAAGGGTCAGCCCCAGCATTTT.

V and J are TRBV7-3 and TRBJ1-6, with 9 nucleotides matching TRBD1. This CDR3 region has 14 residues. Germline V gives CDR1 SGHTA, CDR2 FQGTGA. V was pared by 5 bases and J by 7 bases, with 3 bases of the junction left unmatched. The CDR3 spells CASSEGQGNSPLHF. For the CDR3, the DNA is TGTGCCAGCAGCGAGGGACAGGGCAATTCACCCCTCCACTTT.

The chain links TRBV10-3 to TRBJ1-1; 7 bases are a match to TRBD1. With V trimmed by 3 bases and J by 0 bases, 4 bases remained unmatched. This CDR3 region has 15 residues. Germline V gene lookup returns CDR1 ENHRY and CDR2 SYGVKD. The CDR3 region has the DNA TGTGCCATCAGTGAAGGGGGCCTGGTGAACACTGAAGCTTTCTTT. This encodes CAISEGGLVNTEAFF.

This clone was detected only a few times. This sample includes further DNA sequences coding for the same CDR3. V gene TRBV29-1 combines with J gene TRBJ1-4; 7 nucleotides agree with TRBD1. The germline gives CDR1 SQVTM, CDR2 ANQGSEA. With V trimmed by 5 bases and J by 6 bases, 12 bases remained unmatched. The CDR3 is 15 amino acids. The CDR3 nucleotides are TGCAGCGTTCGCACAGGGGCCGGAGATTATGAAAAACTGTTTTTT. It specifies CSVRTGAGDYEKLFF.

The CDR3 bases are TGTGCCAGCAGTGAAGCCAGGACAGGATGGGCTTTCTTT. This encodes CASSEARTGWAFF. The chain employs TRBV2 and TRBJ1-1; 7 bases match TRBD1. The CDR3 loop spans 13 amino acids. With V trimmed by 0 bases and J by 11 bases, 6 bases remained unmatched. CDR1 is SNHLY, CDR2 FYNNEI, per germline.

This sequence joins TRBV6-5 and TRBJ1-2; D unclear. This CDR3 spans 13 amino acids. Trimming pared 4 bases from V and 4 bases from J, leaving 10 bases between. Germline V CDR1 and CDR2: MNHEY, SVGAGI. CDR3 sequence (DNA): TGTGCCAGCAGTTCTCCGAGGTTCTATGGCTACACCTTC. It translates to CASSSPRFYGYTF.

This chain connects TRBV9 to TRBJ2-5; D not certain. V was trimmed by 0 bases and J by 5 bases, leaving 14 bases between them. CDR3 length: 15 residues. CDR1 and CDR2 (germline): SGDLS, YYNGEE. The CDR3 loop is CASSVGHRAWETQYF. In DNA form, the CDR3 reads TGTGCCAGCAGCGTAGGTCACCGGGCATGGGAGACCCAGTACTTC.

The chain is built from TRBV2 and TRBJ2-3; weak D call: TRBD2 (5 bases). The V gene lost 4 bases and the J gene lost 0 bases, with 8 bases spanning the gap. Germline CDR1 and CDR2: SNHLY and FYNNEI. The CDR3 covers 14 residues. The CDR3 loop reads CASSVERSTDTQYF. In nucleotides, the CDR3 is TGTGCCAGCAGTGTGGAGCGGAGCACAGATACGCAGTATTTT. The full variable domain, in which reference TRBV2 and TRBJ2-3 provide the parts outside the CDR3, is EPEVTQTPSHQVTQMGQEVILRCVPISNHLYFYWYRQILGQKVEFLVSFYNNEISEKSEIFDDQFSVERPDGSNFTLKIRSTKLEDSAMYFCASSVERSTDTQYFGPGTRLTVL.

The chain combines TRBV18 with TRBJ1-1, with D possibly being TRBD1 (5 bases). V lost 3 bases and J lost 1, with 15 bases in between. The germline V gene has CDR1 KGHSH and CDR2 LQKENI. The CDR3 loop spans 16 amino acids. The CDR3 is CASSPWRGDSNTEAFF. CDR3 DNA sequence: TGTGCCAGCTCACCCTGGCGGGGGGATTCGAACACTGAAGCTTTCTTT.

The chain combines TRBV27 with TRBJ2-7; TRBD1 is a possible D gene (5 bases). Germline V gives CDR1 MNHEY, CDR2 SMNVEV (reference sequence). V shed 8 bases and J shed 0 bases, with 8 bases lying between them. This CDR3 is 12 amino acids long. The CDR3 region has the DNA TGTGCCAGCCTGGACAACTCCTACGAGCAGTACTTC. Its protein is CASLDNSYEQYF.

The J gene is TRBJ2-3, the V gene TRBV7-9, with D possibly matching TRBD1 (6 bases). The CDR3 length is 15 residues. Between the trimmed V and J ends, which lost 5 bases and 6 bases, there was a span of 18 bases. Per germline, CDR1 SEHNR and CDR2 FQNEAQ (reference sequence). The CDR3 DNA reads TGTGCCAGCAGCCTACACCAGGGGCCCAAGGATACGCAGTATTTT. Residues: CASSLHQGPKDTQYF.